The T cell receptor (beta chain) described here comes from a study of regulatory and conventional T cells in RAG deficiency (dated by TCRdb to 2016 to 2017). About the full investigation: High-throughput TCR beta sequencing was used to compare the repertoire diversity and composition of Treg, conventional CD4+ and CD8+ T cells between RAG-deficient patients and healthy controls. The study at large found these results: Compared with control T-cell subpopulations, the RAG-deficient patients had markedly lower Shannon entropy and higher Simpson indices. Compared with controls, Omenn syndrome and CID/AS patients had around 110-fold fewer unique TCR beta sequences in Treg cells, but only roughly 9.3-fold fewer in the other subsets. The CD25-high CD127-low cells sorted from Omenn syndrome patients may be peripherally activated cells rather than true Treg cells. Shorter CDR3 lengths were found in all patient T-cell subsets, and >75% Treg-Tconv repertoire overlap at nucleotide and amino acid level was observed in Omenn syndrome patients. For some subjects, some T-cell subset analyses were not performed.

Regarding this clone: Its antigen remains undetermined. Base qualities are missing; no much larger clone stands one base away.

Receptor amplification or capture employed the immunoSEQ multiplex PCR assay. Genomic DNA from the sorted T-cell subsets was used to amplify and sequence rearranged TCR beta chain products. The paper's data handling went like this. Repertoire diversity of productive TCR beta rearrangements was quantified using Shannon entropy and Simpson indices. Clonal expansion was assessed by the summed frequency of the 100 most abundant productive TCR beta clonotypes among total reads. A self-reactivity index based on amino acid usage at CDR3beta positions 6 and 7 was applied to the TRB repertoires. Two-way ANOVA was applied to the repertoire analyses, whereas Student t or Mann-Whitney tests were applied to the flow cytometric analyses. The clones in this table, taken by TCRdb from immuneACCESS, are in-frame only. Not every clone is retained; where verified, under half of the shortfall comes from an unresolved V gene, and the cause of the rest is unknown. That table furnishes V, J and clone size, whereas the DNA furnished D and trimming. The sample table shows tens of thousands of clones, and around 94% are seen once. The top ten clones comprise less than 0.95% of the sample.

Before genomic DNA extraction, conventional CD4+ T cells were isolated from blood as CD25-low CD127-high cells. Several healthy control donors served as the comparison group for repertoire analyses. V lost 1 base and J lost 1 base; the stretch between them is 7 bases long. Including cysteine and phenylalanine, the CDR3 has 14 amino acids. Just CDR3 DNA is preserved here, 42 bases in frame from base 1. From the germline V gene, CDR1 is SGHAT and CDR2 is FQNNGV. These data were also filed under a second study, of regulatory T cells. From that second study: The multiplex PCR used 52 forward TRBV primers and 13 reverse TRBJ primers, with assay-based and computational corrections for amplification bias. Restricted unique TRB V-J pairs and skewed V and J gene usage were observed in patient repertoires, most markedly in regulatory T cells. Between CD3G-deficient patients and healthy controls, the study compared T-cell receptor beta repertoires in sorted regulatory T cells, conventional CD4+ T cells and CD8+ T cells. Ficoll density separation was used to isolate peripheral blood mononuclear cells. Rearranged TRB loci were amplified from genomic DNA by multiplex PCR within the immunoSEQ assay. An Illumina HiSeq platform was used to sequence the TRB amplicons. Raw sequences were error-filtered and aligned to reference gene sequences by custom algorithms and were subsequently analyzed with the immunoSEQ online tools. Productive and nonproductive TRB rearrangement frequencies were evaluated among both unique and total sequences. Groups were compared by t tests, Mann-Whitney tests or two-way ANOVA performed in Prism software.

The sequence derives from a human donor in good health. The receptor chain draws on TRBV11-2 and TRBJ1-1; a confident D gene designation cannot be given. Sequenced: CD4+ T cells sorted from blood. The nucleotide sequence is TGTGCCAGCAGCTTAGGCGGGCCGAACACTGAAGCTTTCTTT. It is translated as CASSLGGPNTEAFF.